The clone carrying this T cell receptor beta chain was observed a handful of times. Its antigen is undetermined. These data come from a study of T-cell reconstitution after alpha-beta-depleted transplantation in children. Preparing the TCRbeta library involved the use of unique molecular identifiers. TCRdb passed the PCR reads through MiXCR, listing each CDR3 protein once. Of roughly 350,000 distinct CDR3 sequences listed, 15% to 20% are singletons. Study results and limitations: There were some patients whose high TCRbeta diversity at day 60 came from surviving recipient T cells and thymic progenitors. Two months or so post-transplant, alpha-beta T cells reportedly derived from several hundred expanded graft clones. One year after transplant, T-cell counts and diversity came mostly from newly produced T cells.

V lost 4 bases to trimming and J lost 5 bases, with 23 bases between them. The CDR3 sequence is 17 residues long. Germline V gene sequence: CDR1 MNHEY, CDR2 SVGEGT. This sequence originates from a male patient aged 2-15 years who had a stem cell transplant for acute lymphoblastic leukemia, so the T cells may come from the graft donor. This chain links TRBV6-2 or TRBV6-3 with TRBJ2-5, with D unclear. Sequenced here: PBMCs, mostly from graft donor cells, sampled 360 days after TCRalphabeta/CD19-depleted stem cell transplant. CDR3 in DNA: TGTGCCAGCAGTTCTACTCTACGACTTCGAAATGCGGAGACCCAGTACTTC. Residues: CASSSTLRLRNAETQYF.